The rows below give T cell receptor beta chains drawn from one sample of a study of technical replicates of blood from a few donors. The method was immunoSEQ multiplex PCR; TCRdb's version includes in-frame clones alone and lacks a portion of them. This sample has 55,000 to 70,000 clones, with approximately 84% found just once. Sequencing was done on a sample of PBMCs. The receptor source for this set is a human donor in good health. Some clones in this sample may be carry-over from other donors' samples. Both conserved end residues are part of each CDR3. Each record gives: CDR3 length, V gene, D gene, J gene, CDR3 DNA, CDR3 protein. The D gene is left open where the match is weak.

cdr3_length: 14; v_call: TRBV4-1; d_call: NA; j_call: TRBJ1-4; cdr3_nt: TGCGCCAGCAGCCAAAAGGGGTATGATGAAAAACTGTTTTTT; cdr3_aa: CASSQKGYDEKLFF
cdr3_length: 14; v_call: TRBV18; d_call: TRBD1; j_call: TRBJ1-2; cdr3_nt: TGTGCCAGCTCTCTGGACAGGGGCGCCTATGGCTACACCTTC; cdr3_aa: CASSLDRGAYGYTF
cdr3_length: 14; v_call: TRBV11-2; d_call: NA; j_call: TRBJ2-5; cdr3_nt: TGTGCCAGCAGCTCCCAGAGGAATGAAGAGACCCAGTACTTC; cdr3_aa: CASSSQRNEETQYF
cdr3_length: 15; v_call: TRBV7-6; d_call: NA; j_call: TRBJ2-7; cdr3_nt: TGTGCCAGCAGCTTAGGTCCAGGGGCATCCTACGAGCAGTACTTC; cdr3_aa: CASSLGPGASYEQYF
cdr3_length: 15; v_call: TRBV19; d_call: NA; j_call: TRBJ1-2; cdr3_nt: TGTGCCAGTAGTGTCGATTTTACAGGACCCTATGGCTACACCTTC; cdr3_aa: CASSVDFTGPYGYTF
cdr3_length: 16; v_call: TRBV5-4; d_call: TRBD2; j_call: TRBJ2-1; cdr3_nt: TGTGCCAGCAGTCGACAAGCGGGGGTCCTCTACAATGAGCAGTTCTTC; cdr3_aa: CASSRQAGVLYNEQFF
cdr3_length: 16; v_call: TRBV2; d_call: TRBD1; j_call: TRBJ1-2; cdr3_nt: TGTGCCAGCAGTCCTGAGGGGGCCGGGAACCCTCACGGCTACACCTTC; cdr3_aa: CASSPEGAGNPHGYTF
cdr3_length: 11; v_call: TRBV5-6; d_call: NA; j_call: TRBJ1-1; cdr3_nt: TGTGCCAGCAGCTCATTTTCTGAAGCTTTCTTT; cdr3_aa: CASSSFSEAFF
cdr3_length: 17; v_call: TRBV9; d_call: TRBD2; j_call: TRBJ2-1; cdr3_nt: TGTGCCAGCAGCCCTGGGACTAGCGAACTTTTCTACAATGAGCAGTTCTTC; cdr3_aa: CASSPGTSELFYNEQFF
cdr3_length: 15; v_call: TRBV29-1; d_call: TRBD2; j_call: TRBJ2-1; cdr3_nt: TGCAGCGTTGAATACGTGACTAGCGGCTACAATGAGCAGTTCTTC; cdr3_aa: CSVEYVTSGYNEQFF
cdr3_length: 14; v_call: TRBV5-3; d_call: TRBD2; j_call: TRBJ2-7; cdr3_nt: TGTGCCAGAAGCTTGGCGGGGGGGCTCAACGAGCAGTACTTC; cdr3_aa: CARSLAGGLNEQYF
cdr3_length: 14; v_call: TRBV5-1; d_call: NA; j_call: TRBJ1-2; cdr3_nt: TGCGCCAGCAGCTTGAACAGCGCAGGGTATGGCTACACCTTC; cdr3_aa: CASSLNSAGYGYTF
cdr3_length: 17; v_call: TRBV12-5; d_call: TRBD1; j_call: TRBJ1-6; cdr3_nt: TGTGCTAGTGGTTTGGTACAGGGGGAGTCCTATAATTCACCCCTCCACTTT; cdr3_aa: CASGLVQGESYNSPLHF